The source of this T cell receptor (beta chain) is a study of T cells after yellow fever vaccination (dated by TCRdb to about 2019). At the level of the whole study: The SMART-Seq v4 Ultra Low Input RNA kit was used to prepare libraries from fractions with low cell numbers. To follow T-cell clones before and after both primary and booster YFV17D yellow fever vaccination, bulk TCR alpha and beta repertoires underwent longitudinal sequencing. Two healthy male donors, one aged 18 to 30 and one aged 30 to 40 years, were included in the cohort. Blood was drawn at multiple timepoints before and after primary and secondary immunization, with bulk PBMC replicates and cell subsets isolated.

TCRdb records Illumina NovaSeq 6000 as the sequencer. TCR cDNA was synthesized by 5'RACE template switching, which introduced a universal primer site and unique molecular identifiers. cDNA synthesis was primed from both the TCR alpha and TCR beta constant segments. Two PCR steps were used to amplify libraries, with sample barcodes and sequencing adapters being added in the second step. Sequencing of the libraries was done on either Illumina HiSeq 2500 (2x100 bp) or NovaSeq (2x150 bp). Per the authors' processing: MIGEC was used to demultiplex reads and collapse the reads into UMI consensus sequences, and MiXCR was used for V(D)J alignment. Using edgeR on replicate PBMC samples, clonotypes were called vaccine-responding if FDR was below 0.01 and the log2 fold change was above 5 up to day 15. Each bulk clonotype received a CD4 or CD8 identity based on whether the sequenced CD4 or CD8 repertoire contained that clonotype at higher abundance. The raw public reads went through TCRdb reprocessing: fastp at Q25, MiXCR clone calling, in-frame beta chains kept. When rows share a CDR3 protein, they turn into one entry using the most common DNA and genes. The V and J calls shown here were made by TCRdb, not taken from the authors' results. Counted in this sample were under 250,000 distinct CDR3 sequences; 3.2% of them appeared once. The top ten clonotypes cover around 3.3% of the sample.

What this sample's treatment or condition label stands for: live attenuated yellow fever vaccine strain. A standard Ficoll-Paque protocol was used to isolate PBMCs from peripheral blood. Dynabeads CD4 and CD8 positive selection kits were used to isolate CD4 and CD8 T-cell fractions. RNA was extracted with TriZol from bulk PBMCs, CD4 and CD8 fractions, and dextramer-positive and dextramer-negative fractions. The CDR1 and CDR2 encoded by the germline V gene are SGHTA and FQGTGA. Measured from the cysteine to the phenylalanine, the CDR3 is 14 residues long. Only CDR3 DNA remains: 42 bases, in frame from the first base. Cut back by 2 bases and 5 bases, the V and J ends lie 11 bases apart. This clonotype was counted ten times or more. What antigen it recognizes has not been identified. The record has no base qualities; no much larger clone is one base away. Broad study findings and their caveats: Most clones expanded after primary vaccination (around 96% of CD4 and approximately 90% of CD8) were re-detected after the booster, suggesting that broad memory maintenance occurred. A small share of clonotypes was detected in both CD4 and CD8 compartments, with the overlap likely arising from convergent recombination. Because abundant contaminating clonotypes from the bulk population could be contained in FACS-sorted repertoires, computational filtering was required. Only a couple of donors were included in the study, so the extent to which the findings can be generalized is limited. The secondary T-cell response was weaker than the primary response but faster, peaking on day 5 instead of day 15.

Material: CD4+ T cells sorted from PBMCs, obtained 10 days after the yellow fever booster vaccination. The sequence was obtained from a young man who received the YFV17D yellow fever vaccine. The rearranged segments are TRBV7-3 and TRBJ2-3; TRBD2 is a weak D gene call, 6 bases matching. The CDR3 region reads CASSLGGIKDTQYF. The nucleotide sequence reads as follows: TGTGCCAGCAGCTTAGGGGGGATTAAAGATACGCAGTATTTT.